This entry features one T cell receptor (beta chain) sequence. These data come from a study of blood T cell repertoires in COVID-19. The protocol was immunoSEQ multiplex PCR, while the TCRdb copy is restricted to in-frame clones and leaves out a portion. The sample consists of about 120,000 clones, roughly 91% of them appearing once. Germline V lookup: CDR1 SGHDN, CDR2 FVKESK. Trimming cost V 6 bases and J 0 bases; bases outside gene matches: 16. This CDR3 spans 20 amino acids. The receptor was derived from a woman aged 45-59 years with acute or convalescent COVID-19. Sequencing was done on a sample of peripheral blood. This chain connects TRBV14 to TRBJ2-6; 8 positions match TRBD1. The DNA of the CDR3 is TGTGCCAGCAGTCATACTTCCCGGACAGGGAAAAGCTCTGGGGCCAACGTCCTGACTTTC. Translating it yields CASSHTSRTGKSSGANVLTF.